The present T cell receptor (beta chain) was sequenced within a study of neurological immune-mediated disorders. Study conclusions and caveats: It was HTLV-1-associated myelopathy that showed the most TCR clonal expansion, while multiple sclerosis showed the least, falling below healthy controls.

Synthesis of cDNA was performed by 5'RACE using 10-nucleotide random UMIs. TCRdb processed the 5' RACE reads anew with MiXCR; each CDR3 protein has one entry. The table lists tens of thousands of distinct CDR3 sequences, 9.5% to 15% of them singletons. PBMCs stored at -80 C, numbering 2 million, were the origin of the unsorted libraries. This CDR3 has 15 amino acids. Looked up from germline, CDR1 is SEHNR and CDR2 is FQNEAQ (reference sequence). The J segment lost 12 bases and the V segment lost 0 bases, leaving 9 bases of the junction unmatched. There are many counts of this clonotype. Its specificity is not known.

This sequence joins TRBV7-9 and TRBJ2-1; 9 bases agree with TRBD2. The clonotype was recovered from a woman in her sixties or seventies with HTLV-1-associated myelopathy (HAM/TSP). Sequencing was performed on PBMCs. The CDR3 here is CASSLARGTSFVQFF. DNA for the CDR3: TGTGCCAGCAGCTTAGCCAGAGGGACTAGCTTCGTGCAGTTCTTC.